Listed here are 22 T cell receptor gamma chains from one sample, sequenced in a study of gamma-delta chains in newborns, infants, children. With CATT, TCRdb re-called clones from the reads. The sample lists about 1,000 gamma-chain clones; about 38% were seen once. Sequenced input: blood. All receptors come from a child who was a newborn, infant or young child, either healthy, febrile or measles-vaccinated (not recorded which).

Comments on this clone: Other nucleotide sequences in the sample specify the same CDR3. This chain connects TRGV9 to TRGJP. In the absence of a J gene in TCRdb, the DNA was matched to germline to assign it here. This CDR3 contains 16 residues. V lost 3 bases to trimming and J lost 7 bases; unmatched junction nucleotides: 6. Germline values: CDR1 GITISATS, CDR2 ISYDGTV (reference sequence). CDR3 sequence: CALWEPQELGKKIKVF. CDR3 DNA sequence: TGTGCCTTGTGGGAGCCTCAGGAGTTGGGCAAAAAAATCAAGGTATTT.

This clone has just a few counts. The chain uses TRGV8 and TRGJP1. Assignment of the J gene here rests on matching the DNA to germline, because TCRdb gives none. Germline-derived CDR1 and CDR2 are VENAVY and YDSYNSRV. Trimming cost V 5 bases and J 0 bases; bases outside gene matches: 3. The CDR3 runs to 14 residues. In DNA form, the CDR3 reads TGTGCCACCTGGGTATATACCACTGGTTGGTTCAAGATATTT. It yields the protein CATWVYTTGWFKIF.

This clone showed up just a few times. The chain couples TRGV9 to TRGJ1 or TRGJ2. No J segment appears in TCRdb, so it was assigned here by matching the sequence to germline. Trimming cost V 0 bases and J 1 base; bases outside gene matches: 0. The CDR3 has 13 residues. From germline, CDR1 is GITISATS and CDR2 ISYDGTV (reference sequence). The chain's CDR3 is CALWEVNYYKKLF. The DNA for the CDR3 is TGTGCCTTGTGGGAGGTGAATTATTATAAGAAACTCTTT.

This clone was seen only a few times. The chain is built from TRGV9 and TRGJ1 or TRGJ2. CDR3 size: 16 residues. Trimming removed 2 bases from V and 1 base from J; junction bases left unmatched: 11. The germline CDR1 and CDR2 sequences are GITISATS and ISYDGTV (reference sequence). DNA for the CDR3: TGTGCCTTGTGGGAGGCGCACCATCATAATTATTATAAGAAACTCTTT. Translating it yields CALWEAHHHNYYKKLF.

As regards this clone: At the DNA level, this CDR3 is encoded by other sequences in the same sample as well. This sequence joins TRGV9 and TRGJP. No J segment appears in TCRdb, so it was assigned here by matching the sequence to germline. V lost 3 bases and J lost 7; bases outside the gene matches: 3. There are 15 residues in the CDR3. From germline, CDR1 is GITISATS and CDR2 ISYDGTV (reference sequence). CDR3: CALWESELGKKIKVF. Written as DNA, the CDR3 is TGTGCCTTGTGGGAGTCCGAGTTGGGCAAAAAAATCAAGGTATTT.

This sequence joins TRGV9 and TRGJ1 or TRGJ2. The J gene, not given by TCRdb, was assigned here from a germline match of the nucleotide sequence. This CDR3 is built from 11 residues. Germline-derived CDR1 and CDR2 are GITISATS and ISYDGTV (reference sequence). V lost 4 bases and J lost 6; bases outside the gene matches: 3. CDR3 nucleotides: TGTGCCTTGTGGGAAGGTTATAAGAAACTCTTT. Amino acid sequence: CALWEGYKKLF.

Worth noting for this clone: An end of the junction does not agree with germline; a read error may underlie this. Here the CDR3 reads CALRASTELGKKIKVF. CDR3 DNA: TGCGCCTTGCGGGCATCTACCGAGTTGGGCAAAAAAATCAAGGTATTT. The genes are TRGV9 and TRGJP. No J segment appears in TCRdb, so it was assigned here by matching the sequence to germline. Looked up from germline, CDR1 is GITISATS and CDR2 is ISYDGTV (reference sequence). This CDR3 has 16 amino acids.

This clone showed up just a few times. A read error may be the cause here, since a much bigger clone is one base away. Other nucleotide sequences from this sample produce the same CDR3. The CDR3 region is CALWEGELGKKIKVF. DNA of the CDR3: TGTGCCTTGTGGGAGGGTGAGTTGGGCAAAAAAATCAAGGTATTT. This sequence joins TRGV9 and TRGJP. No J gene is reported in TCRdb; it was inferred here by comparing the DNA with germline. V lost 2 bases, J lost 7 bases, and 2 bases stayed unmatched. This CDR3 has 15 amino acids. Germline V lookup: CDR1 GITISATS, CDR2 ISYDGTV (reference sequence).

The chain combines TRGV8 with TRGJP1. No J gene is reported in TCRdb; it was inferred here by comparing the DNA with germline. The CDR3 has 14 residues. Germline V gene lookup returns CDR1 VENAVY and CDR2 YDSYNSRV. Germline trimming cut 5 bases from V and 5 bases from J; bases unmatched to any gene: 8. CDR3 in DNA: TGTGCCACCTGGGTTTCCCTTACTGGTTGGTTCAAGATATTT. This encodes CATWVSLTGWFKIF.

Worth noting for this clone: Distinct nucleotide sequences in the sample also encode this CDR3. This chain joins TRGV9 and TRGJP. CDR1 is GITISATS and CDR2 is ISYDGTV in the germline V gene (reference sequence). V gave up 4 bases and J gave up 4 bases; unmatched junction bases: 4. The CDR3 contains 16 residues. The CDR3 DNA sequence: TGTGCCTTGTGGGACCCCCAAGAGTTGGGCAAAAAAATCAAGGTATTT. Its protein is CALWDPQELGKKIKVF.

Note on this clone: Mismatch with germline at one junction end may stem from a read error. The gene calls are TRGV9 and TRGJP. Since TCRdb gives no J gene, matching the DNA to germline was used here to assign it. The germline V gene encodes CDR1 GITISATS and CDR2 ISYDGTV (reference sequence). The CDR3 extends over 15 amino acids. The DNA for the CDR3 is TGTGCCTTGTGGGTCAGAGAGTCGGGCAAAAAAATCAAGGTATTT. Translation gives CALWVRESGKKIKVF.

This chain links TRGV2 with TRGJ1 or TRGJ2. TCRdb leaves out the J gene; it was filled in here by matching the DNA to germline. The V gene end was trimmed by 0 bases and the J gene end by 5 bases; junction bases not matched to a gene: 1. This CDR3 is 12 amino acids long. From germline, CDR1 is EGSNGY and CDR2 YDSYNSKV. The CDR3 bases are TGTGCCACCTGGGACGGGCATTATAAGAAACTCTTT. Residues: CATWDGHYKKLF.

This clone is termed large. At the DNA level, this CDR3 is encoded by other sequences in the same sample as well. This chain connects TRGV9 to TRGJP. Here the J gene came from matching the DNA to germline, since TCRdb omits it. CDR1 is GITISATS, CDR2 ISYDGTV, per germline (reference sequence). This CDR3 has 16 residues. The V gene end was trimmed by 0 bases and the J gene end by 7 bases; junction bases not matched to a gene: 3. The DNA for the CDR3 is TGTGCCTTGTGGGAGGTGGTGGAGTTGGGCAAAAAAATCAAGGTATTT. Its protein product is CALWEVVELGKKIKVF.

This clone was recorded a few times. The junction departs from germline at one end; a sequencing error may be responsible. The CDR3 DNA is TGTGCCTTGTGGGAGGTGCGAGGCACTGGTTGGTTCAAGTTATTT. Translating gives CALWEVRGTGWFKLF. V gene TRGV9 combines with J gene TRGJP1. Looked up from germline, CDR1 is GITISATS and CDR2 is ISYDGTV (reference sequence). CDR3 size: 15 residues.

The chain combines TRGV8 with TRGJP1. TCRdb lists no J gene, so it was determined here by aligning the DNA to germline. Trimming at V came to 6 bases and at J to 4 bases, leaving 2 bases not matched to a gene. The CDR3 totals 12 residues. Germline assignment: CDR1 VENAVY and CDR2 YDSYNSRV. CDR3 residues: CATWITGWFKIF. The CDR3 nucleotides are TGTGCCACCTGGATCACTGGTTGGTTCAAGATATTT.

Details on this clone: A much larger clone lies one base from this, so it may be a read error. The rearrangement joins TRGV9 to TRGJP. TCRdb carries no J gene annotation; the J gene was assigned here by matching the DNA with germline. Germline V gives CDR1 GITISATS, CDR2 ISYDGTV (reference sequence). V lost 5 bases to trimming and J lost 13 bases; unmatched junction nucleotides: 8. This CDR3 is 14 amino acids long. As DNA, the CDR3 is TGTGCCTTGTGGGCCCTGTTAGGCAAAAAAATCAAGGTATTT. Protein: CALWALLGKKIKVF.

No J gene was called, and the V gene is TRGV9. The CDR3 sequence is 17 residues long. The germline CDR1 and CDR2 sequences are GITISATS and ISYDGTV (reference sequence). The DNA for the CDR3 is TGTGCCTTGTGGGAGGCCACGGGGGATGTGGGCAAAAAAATAAAGGTCTTT. This sequence encodes CALWEATGDVGKKIKVF.

Turning to this clone: Other nucleotide sequences from this sample produce the same CDR3. The chain joins TRGV9 to TRGJP. Matching the DNA to germline supplied the J gene, which TCRdb does not give. The CDR3 covers 16 residues. Germline assignment: CDR1 GITISATS and CDR2 ISYDGTV (reference sequence). V lost 0 bases to trimming and J lost 7 bases; unmatched junction nucleotides: 3. The CDR3, as DNA: TGTGCCTTGTGGGAGGTGATTGAGTTGGGCAAAAAAATCAAGGTATTT. It specifies CALWEVIELGKKIKVF.

This clone appeared a few times. The sample holds other DNA sequences that translate to the same CDR3. The rearrangement links TRGV9 to TRGJP. The J gene is absent in TCRdb and was assigned here via DNA matching to germline. V lost 4 bases and J lost 4; bases outside the gene matches: 4. Per the germline V gene, CDR1 is GITISATS and CDR2 is ISYDGTV (reference sequence). The CDR3 sequence is 16 residues long. The CDR3 sequence is CALWDQQELGKKIKVF. For the CDR3, the DNA is TGTGCCTTGTGGGACCAACAAGAGTTGGGCAAAAAAATCAAGGTATTT.

The chain links TRGV9 to TRGJP. Because TCRdb records no J gene, it was assigned here through a match of the DNA to germline. In germline, CDR1 is GITISATS, CDR2 ISYDGTV (reference sequence). The V segment lost 0 bases and the J segment 7 bases; nucleotides outside the gene matches: 6. The CDR3 consists of 17 residues. CDR3 DNA sequence: TGTGCCTTGTGGGAGGTGGGCAGCGAGTTGGGCAAAAAAATCAAGGTATTT. Its translation is CALWEVGSELGKKIKVF.

This chain joins TRGV9 and TRGJP. TCRdb lists no J gene, so it was determined here by aligning the DNA to germline. This CDR3 comprises 15 residues. Germline V gene data show CDR1 as GITISATS and CDR2 as ISYDGTV (reference sequence). With V trimmed by 6 bases and J by 4 bases, 3 bases remained unmatched. The CDR3 here is CALWKQELGKKIKVF. For the CDR3, the DNA is TGTGCCTTGTGGAAACAAGAGTTGGGCAAAAAAATCAAGGTATTT.

A J gene of TRGJP was called, though the V gene was not. There are 17 residues in the CDR3. CDR3 sequence (DNA): TGTGCCTTGAGGGAGGCGCTCCAAGAGTTGGGCAAAAAAATCAAGGTATTT. This encodes CALREALQELGKKIKVF.